The 10 T cell receptor beta chains listed next were all sequenced from one sample in a study of shared T cell receptors in the human thymus. Assay: immunoSEQ multiplex PCR; the TCRdb copy retains only in-frame clones and omits some. This sample has about 660,000 clones, with roughly 90% found just once. Separately, the same data were catalogued under a study of human thymus T cells.

Sequenced sample: thymocytes. These receptors came from a boy under two years old with a congenital heart defect.

The rearrangement links TRBV4-3 to TRBJ2-1, with D unclear. The CDR3 length is 16 residues. Germline V gene sequence: CDR1 LGHNA, CDR2 YSLEER. Trimming cost V 0 bases and J 0 bases, with 9 bases left between them. In DNA form, the CDR3 reads TGCGCCAGCAGCCAAGACTGTAACAGCTCCTACAATGAGCAGTTCTTC. Protein sequence: CASSQDCNSSYNEQFF.

The gene calls are TRBV4-3 and TRBJ1-1, with D unresolved. Germline V gene lookup returns CDR1 LGHNA and CDR2 YSLEER. The V gene lost 1 base and the J gene lost 1 base, with 13 bases spanning the gap. The length of the CDR3 is 16 residues. As DNA, the CDR3 is TGCGCCAGCAGCCAAGGGCACCGGACTCAGAACACTGAAGCTTTCTTT. Its translation: CASSQGHRTQNTEAFF.

In its sample, this clone was seen once. This chain links TRBV5-1 with TRBJ2-5; 7 nucleotides align to TRBD1. CDR3 length: 14 amino acids. Germline-derived CDR1 and CDR2 are SGHRS and YFSETQ. J gave up 2 bases and V 1 base, and 2 bases lay outside the gene matches. Here the CDR3 reads CASSLTGEQETQYF. The CDR3 DNA reads TGCGCCAGCAGCTTGACAGGGGAACAAGAGACCCAGTACTTC. The full variable domain, rest sourced from reference TRBV5-1 and TRBJ2-5, is KAGVTQTPRYLIKTRGQQVTLSCSPISGHRSVSWYQQTPGQGLQFLFEYFSETQRNKGNFPGRFSGRQFSNSRSEMNVSTLELGDSALYLCASSLTGEQETQYFGPGTRLLVL.

CDR3 in amino acids: CASSQAGTGEYEQYF. The DNA for the CDR3 is TGCGCCAGCAGCCAGGCCGGGACAGGGGAATACGAGCAGTACTTC. The J gene is TRBJ2-7, the V gene TRBV4-3; 10 bases match TRBD1. With V trimmed by 3 bases and J by 4 bases, 6 bases remained unmatched. CDR1 and CDR2 from the germline V gene are LGHNA and YSLEER. This CDR3 spans 15 amino acids.

The chain carries TRBV5-4 and TRBJ1-2, with 8 bases fitting TRBD1. The trim removed 4 bases at V and 0 bases at J, leaving 11 bases unmatched. From germline, CDR1 is SGHNT and CDR2 YYREEE (reference sequence). The CDR3 has 17 amino acids. The CDR3 sequence: CASSKGQGGPSNYGYTF. The CDR3 DNA reads as TGTGCCAGCAGCAAAGGACAGGGAGGCCCCTCTAACTATGGCTACACCTTC.

The gene calls are TRBV10-3 and TRBJ2-3; TRBD2 matches at 8 bases. The CDR3 sequence is 13 residues long. CDR1 is ENHRY and CDR2 is SYGVKD in the germline V gene. Losses at the gene ends were 1 base for V and 13 bases for J; bases not matched to a gene: 7. The chain's CDR3 is CAISEFERRGEYF. The CDR3 DNA follows: TGTGCCATCAGTGAGTTTGAGAGGCGGGGGGAGTATTTT.

This clone has a single count. The chain employs TRBV30 and TRBJ1-2, with a possible D match to TRBD1 (6 bases). The CDR3 spans 14 residues. CDR1 is GTSNPN, CDR2 SVGIG, per germline (reference sequence). V dropped 0 bases and J dropped 3 bases, with 11 bases sitting between them. As DNA, the CDR3 is TGTGCCTGGAGTGTTCAGACAGGTGACTATGGCTACACCTTC. This encodes CAWSVQTGDYGYTF.

A single count supports this clone. The rearrangement joins TRBV14 to TRBJ1-4; 8 bases match TRBD1. The CDR3 runs 18 residues. The germline gives CDR1 SGHDN, CDR2 FVKESK. V was pared by 0 bases and J by 0 bases, with 6 bases of the junction left unmatched. Here the CDR3 reads CASSQEAGTGPTNEKLFF. Here the CDR3 DNA reads TGTGCCAGCAGCCAAGAGGCCGGGACAGGCCCAACTAATGAAAAACTGTTTTTT.

The V call is TRBV28, the J call TRBJ1-1; D perhaps matches TRBD1 (5 bases). V was cut by 5 bases and J by 1 base, with 26 bases left in between. Germline V gene data show CDR1 as MDHEN and CDR2 as SYDVKM. The CDR3 is made up of 19 amino acids. The CDR3 loop is CASSPYRGVHQSQNTEAFF. CDR3 nucleotide sequence: TGTGCCAGCAGTCCCTACCGGGGGGTACATCAAAGTCAGAACACTGAAGCTTTCTTT.

CDR3 bases: TGTGCCAGCAGCCAACAGGGGGCCGGTGGAGCTTTCTTT. Protein: CASSQQGAGGAFF. This chain uses TRBV28 with TRBJ1-1; TRBD1 agrees at 9 bases. The CDR3 covers 13 residues. V gave up 6 bases and J gave up 10 bases; unmatched junction bases: 9. The germline CDR1 and CDR2 sequences are MDHEN and SYDVKM.